One sample yielded the 11 T cell receptor beta chains listed below, sequenced in a study of blood T cell repertoires in COVID-19. Generated by immunoSEQ multiplex PCR, the TCRdb table keeps only in-frame clones and is missing some. The sample consists of 64,000 or so clones, 75% to 90% of them appearing once. The material sequenced was peripheral blood. These receptors were collected from a human donor in a cohort sampled during active COVID-19.

This chain links TRBV6-5 with TRBJ2-7; weak D call: TRBD2 (5 bases). The CDR3 has 15 residues. Germline V gives CDR1 MNHEY, CDR2 SVGAGI. V was pared by 8 bases and J by 6 bases, with 23 bases between. CDR3 bases: TGTGCCAGCTGCACCACGGGTGTGGCGGGCGGCGAGCAGTACTTC. Its translation is CASCTTGVAGGEQYF.

This clone was observed a few times. The chain employs TRBV3-1 (or the pseudogene TRBV3-2) and TRBJ1-6; the D is unclear. V lost 1 base, J lost 3 bases, and 13 bases lay in between. CDR1 and CDR2 (germline): LGHDT, YNNKEL (reference sequence). The CDR3 sequence is 17 residues long. The CDR3 nucleotides read TGTGCCAGCAGCCAAGCCTATGGCGGGGACTATAATTCACCCCTCCACTTT. This sequence encodes CASSQAYGGDYNSPLHF.

This clone has more than one count but fewer than ten. This rearrangement joins TRBV3-1 (or the pseudogene TRBV3-2) to TRBJ1-5, with D perhaps matching TRBD1 (5 bases). The V and J ends lost 3 bases and 7 bases respectively, with 10 bases between them. Germline-derived CDR1 and CDR2 are LGHDT and YNNKEL (reference sequence). This CDR3 has 13 residues. In DNA form, the CDR3 reads TGTGCCAGCAGCCAGCGGGGCGAGCAGCCCCAGCATTTT. It is translated as CASSQRGEQPQHF.

The V and J genes are TRBV2 and TRBJ1-5; D is unresolved. CDR1 and CDR2 (germline): SNHLY, FYNNEI. The length of the CDR3 is 12 residues. V lost 3 bases and J 6 bases, leaving 6 bases between the germline ends. The CDR3 sequence is CASSDFRQPQHF. The CDR3 DNA is TGTGCCAGCAGTGACTTTCGTCAGCCCCAGCATTTT.

The gene calls are TRBV7-2 and TRBJ1-1; TRBD1 is a possible D gene (6 bases). Germline-derived CDR1 and CDR2 are SGHTA and FQGNSA. The CDR3 sequence is 14 residues long. V was shortened by 2 bases and J by 0 bases, with 7 bases between the two germline ends. CDR3 sequence reads: CASSLPGVNTEAFF. As DNA, the CDR3 is TGTGCCAGCAGCTTACCAGGGGTGAACACTGAAGCTTTCTTT.

The chain couples TRBV7-8 to TRBJ1-5; 10 nucleotides line up with TRBD1. The CDR3 runs 14 residues. The germline CDR1 and CDR2 sequences are SGHVS and FQNEAQ. The V gene end was trimmed by 5 bases and the J gene end by 4 bases; junction bases not matched to a gene: 2. The CDR3 here is CASSDRGPNQPQHF. CDR3 in DNA: TGTGCCAGCAGCGACAGGGGGCCGAATCAGCCCCAGCATTTT.

The chain uses TRBV5-1 and TRBJ2-5, with 7 bases aligning to TRBD1. The germline V gene encodes CDR1 SGHRS and CDR2 YFSETQ. V lost 0 bases and J lost 2; bases outside the gene matches: 4. This CDR3 region has 15 residues. The CDR3 DNA follows: TGCGCCAGCAGCTTGGTCGACAGGGATCAAGAGACCCAGTACTTC. It codes for CASSLVDRDQETQYF.

V is TRBV3-1 (or the pseudogene TRBV3-2) and J is TRBJ1-5; D uncertain. This CDR3 has 14 residues. V was pared by 2 bases and J by 7 bases, with 12 bases between. From germline, CDR1 is LGHDT and CDR2 YNNKEL (reference sequence). CDR3 protein: CASSQFSAEQPQHF. The CDR3 DNA sequence: TGTGCCAGCAGCCAATTCAGCGCAGAACAGCCCCAGCATTTT.

This chain joins TRBV27 and TRBJ1-5; tentatively, D is TRBD1 (5 bases). The V gene's germline CDR1 is MNHEY and CDR2 SMNVEV (reference sequence). The V gene lost 2 bases and the J gene lost 6 bases, with 14 bases spanning the gap. This CDR3 has 15 amino acids. CDR3 sequence: CASSLVGVKGQPQHF. Written as DNA, the CDR3 is TGTGCCAGCAGTTTAGTAGGGGTGAAAGGTCAGCCCCAGCATTTT.

The V and J genes are TRBV5-6 and TRBJ1-5; D is unclear. Per the germline V gene, CDR1 is SGHDT and CDR2 is YYEEEE. This CDR3 contains 14 residues. V gave up 2 bases and J gave up 5 bases, with 11 bases separating them. The CDR3 sequence: CASSLGYGDQPQHF. The CDR3 DNA follows: TGTGCCAGCAGCTTAGGTTACGGAGATCAGCCCCAGCATTTT.

There are a few counts of this clone. The chain is built from TRBV7-8 and TRBJ2-1, with D possibly being TRBD1 (5 bases). The CDR3 is 14 residues long. Germline CDR1 SGHVS, CDR2 FQNEAQ. V lost 1 base and J lost 3, with 7 bases in between. The CDR3 here is CASSLVGVYNEQFF. CDR3 nucleotides: TGTGCCAGCAGCTTAGTAGGGGTCTACAATGAGCAGTTCTTC.